This T cell receptor beta chain was sequenced during a study of response to subunit inactivated influenza vaccine. The junction had 14 bases not matched to a gene; V was cut back by 4 bases and J by 6 bases. The germline V gene has CDR1 SGHRS and CDR2 YFSETQ. The CDR3 has 16 amino acids. TCRdb analysed the RT-PCR reads with MiXCR anew, one entry per CDR3 protein. The data contain around 580,000 distinct CDR3 sequences, about 12% of them seen just once; the ten biggest clones take up about 9.4%. The chain employs TRBV5-1 and TRBJ2-7; 9 nucleotides align to TRBD2. This TCR came from a man in his fifties who received an inactivated influenza vaccine. The specimen comprised PBMCs from blood, sampled on the day of vaccination. The chain's CDR3 is CASSPFFSGSSIEQYF. The CDR3, as DNA: TGCGCCAGCAGCCCCTTTTTTAGCGGGAGCTCGATCGAGCAGTACTTC.